These 28 T cell receptor beta chains were all obtained from the same sample, sequenced in a study of control samples from healthy donors and cancer patients (dated by TCRdb to about 2020). Receptor amplification or capture employed the immunoSEQ multiplex PCR assay. This is the immuneACCESS table as TCRdb keeps it, with only in-frame sequences that have V and J called. A part of the clones is gone; compared with another copy, unresolved V genes explain less than half, and the rest is unexplained. The sample table contains 170,000 or so clones; only one count was recorded for 91% of them. Jointly, the top ten make up approximately 2% of the sample. Sequencing input: blood. The receptors were sampled from a woman aged 40-49 years in good health.

On this clone: Other DNA sequences of this sample code for an identical CDR3. The chain combines TRBV6-4 with TRBJ2-3, with TRBD2 matching 12 bases. CDR1 and CDR2 (germline): MRHNA, SNTAGT. V lost 4 bases to trimming and J lost 3 bases; unmatched junction nucleotides: 2. The CDR3 extends over 15 amino acids. The CDR3 loop reads CASSASGGATDTQYF. CDR3 in DNA: TGTGCCAGCAGTGCTAGCGGGGGGGCAACAGATACGCAGTATTTT.

The chain carries TRBV11-2 and TRBJ2-7; no clear D gene. The germline CDR1 and CDR2 sequences are SGHAT and FQNNGV. The V end was cut by 3 bases, the J end by 0 bases, with 15 bases between. The CDR3 is 16 residues long. CDR3 sequence: CASSFTRSSGSYEQYF. CDR3 in DNA: TGTGCCAGCAGCTTTACTCGCAGTTCCGGCTCCTACGAGCAGTACTTC. The complete variable domain, with remaining parts taken from reference TRBV11-2 and TRBJ2-7, reads EAGVAQSPRYKIIEKRQSVAFWCNPISGHATLYWYQQILGQGPKLLIQFQNNGVVDDSQLPKDRFSAERLKGVDSTLKIQPAKLEDSAVYLCASSFTRSSGSYEQYFGPGTRLTVT.

This rearrangement joins TRBV11-2 to TRBJ2-4; D ambiguous. The CDR3 contains 15 residues. Germline V CDR1 and CDR2: SGHAT, FQNNGV. V was shortened by 1 base and J by 5 bases, with 12 bases between the two germline ends. The CDR3 region has the DNA TGTGCCAGCAGCTTAGCAGGAGTGGCCGAAAACATTCAGTACTTC. Encoded protein: CASSLAGVAENIQYF.

This chain links TRBV19 with TRBJ1-1, with 9 bases fitting TRBD1. The V gene end was trimmed by 3 bases and the J gene end by 7 bases; junction bases not matched to a gene: 9. The CDR3 covers 15 residues. Germline V gene sequence: CDR1 LNHDA, CDR2 SQIVND (reference sequence). The CDR3 protein is CASSMGTGWEGEAFF. As DNA, the CDR3 is TGTGCCAGTAGTATGGGGACAGGGTGGGAAGGTGAAGCTTTCTTT.

The chain links TRBV27 to TRBJ2-7, with D possibly being TRBD1 or TRBD2 (5 bases each). The CDR3 runs 16 residues. Deletions cut 6 bases from V and 2 bases from J, with 20 bases between. Germline CDR1 and CDR2: MNHEY and SMNVEV (reference sequence). As DNA, the CDR3 is TGTGCCAGCAGCCCTTCGGTAGGGACCCGGGCCTACGAGCAGTACTTC. Encoded protein: CASSPSVGTRAYEQYF.

V gene TRBV3-1 (or the pseudogene TRBV3-2) combines with J gene TRBJ2-7; no firm D call. The V end lost 3 bases, the J end lost 4 bases, and 13 bases lay between the germline ends. This CDR3 comprises 14 residues. Germline V gives CDR1 LGHDT, CDR2 YNNKEL (reference sequence). Here the CDR3 reads CASSHPGYLYEQYF. For the CDR3, the DNA is TGTGCCAGCAGCCATCCAGGTTACCTTTACGAGCAGTACTTC.

The chain is built from TRBV12-3 or TRBV12-4 and TRBJ2-1; D is undetermined. The V gene lost 6 bases and the J gene lost 7 bases, with 10 bases spanning the gap. This CDR3 region has 12 residues. In DNA form, the CDR3 reads TGTGCCAGCAGCCCAGACCATAATGAGCAGTTCTTC. Its translation is CASSPDHNEQFF.

This CDR3 is CASSLGRGTSLYEKLFF. The CDR3 DNA is TGTGCCAGCAGCCTAGGCCGTGGGACATCTTTGTATGAAAAACTGTTTTTT. The chain employs TRBV11-2 and TRBJ1-4, with D tentatively TRBD1 (6 bases). Trimming shortened V by 5 bases and J by 6 bases, and 22 bases separated the two germline ends. The germline gives CDR1 SGHAT, CDR2 FQNNGV. The CDR3 is made up of 17 amino acids. Drawing the rest from reference TRBV11-2 and TRBJ1-4, the complete variable domain is EAGVAQSPRYKIIEKRQSVAFWCNPISGHATLYWYQQILGQGPKLLIQFQNNGVVDDSQLPKDRFSAERLKGVDSTLKIQPAKLEDSAVYLCASSLGRGTSLYEKLFFGSGTQLSVL.

The V call is TRBV11-2, the J call TRBJ2-5; D may be TRBD1 (6 bases). V lost 4 bases to trimming and J lost 5 bases, with 11 bases between them. The V gene's germline CDR1 is SGHAT and CDR2 FQNNGV. The CDR3 is 13 residues long. CDR3 coding DNA: TGTGCCAGCAGCTACAGGGTTGGGGAGACCCAGTACTTC. Its protein is CASSYRVGETQYF.

This chain joins TRBV4-1 and TRBJ1-5; TRBD1 matches at 7 bases. The trim removed 2 bases at V and 0 bases at J, leaving 4 bases unmatched. This CDR3 region has 16 residues. The germline V gene encodes CDR1 MGHRA and CDR2 YSYEKL. Here the CDR3 reads CASSQRQGLSNQPQHF. In nucleotides, the CDR3 is TGCGCCAGCAGCCAAAGACAGGGCCTTAGCAATCAGCCCCAGCATTTT.

J is TRBJ1-5 and V is TRBV5-1; D is undetermined. The CDR3 loop spans 13 amino acids. V lost 1 base and J lost 6, with 8 bases in between. Germline-derived CDR1 and CDR2 are SGHRS and YFSETQ. CDR3 residues: CASSLLGPQPQHF. CDR3 nucleotide sequence: TGCGCCAGCAGCTTGTTGGGTCCTCAGCCCCAGCATTTT.

The chain carries TRBV19 and TRBJ1-5; D is unclear. V shed 6 bases and J shed 5 bases, with 14 bases lying between them. Germline V CDR1 and CDR2: LNHDA, SQIVND (reference sequence). The CDR3 length is 14 residues. The CDR3 loop is CASRTLDKYQPQHF. CDR3 DNA sequence: TGTGCCAGTAGGACCCTAGACAAGTATCAGCCCCAGCATTTT.

The chain recombines TRBV3-1 (or the pseudogene TRBV3-2) with TRBJ1-1, with 7 bases fitting TRBD1. V lost 6 bases to trimming and J lost 6 bases; unmatched junction nucleotides: 7. The CDR3 runs to 13 residues. The germline CDR1 and CDR2 sequences are LGHDT and YNNKEL (reference sequence). The DNA of the CDR3 is TGTGCCAGCAGAAGCGACAGGGACGCTGAAGCTTTCTTT. Translation gives CASRSDRDAEAFF.

The chain carries TRBV2 and TRBJ1-4; D not resolved. Germline-derived CDR1 and CDR2 are SNHLY and FYNNEI. The CDR3 has 11 amino acids. Between the trimmed V and J ends, which lost 5 bases and 5 bases, there was a span of 3 bases. The CDR3 nucleotides read TGTGCCAGCAGTTGGAATGAAAAACTGTTTTTT. This encodes CASSWNEKLFF. Filled out from reference TRBV2 and TRBJ1-4, the complete variable domain reads EPEVTQTPSHQVTQMGQEVILRCVPISNHLYFYWYRQILGQKVEFLVSFYNNEISEKSEIFDDQFSVERPDGSNFTLKIRSTKLEDSAMYFCASSWNEKLFFGSGTQLSVL.

The genes are TRBV20-1 and TRBJ1-4; no reliable D call. The CDR3 runs 13 residues. Trimming took 3 bases from V and 4 from J, leaving 9 bases between them. Germline V CDR1 and CDR2: DFQATT, SNEGSKA (reference sequence). CDR3 bases: TGCAGTGCTAGTCCCAGGCTTAATGAAAAACTGTTTTTT. This translates into CSASPRLNEKLFF.

This rearrangement joins TRBV19 to TRBJ1-2; 11 bases align to TRBD1. The CDR3 spans 14 residues. V gave up 10 bases and J gave up 2 bases; unmatched junction bases: 6. Per germline, CDR1 LNHDA and CDR2 SQIVND (reference sequence). For the CDR3, the DNA is TGTGCCACCCTGGGACAGGGGGGAAACTATGGCTACACCTTC. Translation gives CATLGQGGNYGYTF.

The CDR3 reads CASSLLAGGQFF. In DNA form, the CDR3 reads TGTGCCAGCAGCTTGCTAGCGGGGGGGCAGTTCTTC. V usage is TRBV6-5 and J usage is TRBJ2-1; 11 nucleotides align to TRBD2. The CDR3 is made up of 12 amino acids. The germline V gene encodes CDR1 MNHEY and CDR2 SVGAGI. The V segment lost 6 bases and the J segment 12 bases; nucleotides outside the gene matches: 4.

The chain joins TRBV2 to TRBJ2-7, with 7 bases matching TRBD2. V was clipped by 6 bases and J by 4 bases; unmatched bases: 9. CDR1 and CDR2 from the germline V gene are SNHLY and FYNNEI. CDR3 length: 14 amino acids. CDR3 sequence reads: CASRANGGGYEQYF. CDR3 DNA: TGTGCCAGCAGGGCGAATGGCGGGGGATACGAGCAGTACTTC.

The CDR3 sequence: CASSLVGVAFF. The CDR3 DNA reads as TGTGCCAGCAGTTTAGTGGGGGTCGCTTTCTTT. This rearrangement joins TRBV12-3 or TRBV12-4 to TRBJ1-1; D may be TRBD1 (5 bases). There are 11 residues in the CDR3. V lost 1 base to trimming and J lost 11 bases, with 8 bases between them.

The V gene is TRBV3-1 (or the pseudogene TRBV3-2), the J gene TRBJ1-1; D unresolved. From germline, CDR1 is LGHDT and CDR2 YNNKEL (reference sequence). V was clipped by 1 base and J by 4 bases, with 13 bases between them. This CDR3 is built from 15 residues. This CDR3 reads CASSQGTGVGTEAFF. CDR3 DNA sequence: TGTGCCAGCAGCCAAGGGACTGGGGTTGGCACTGAAGCTTTCTTT.

The V and J genes are TRBV2 and TRBJ2-3; possibly TRBD2 for D (5 bases). The CDR3 runs to 14 residues. Trimming shortened V by 6 bases and J by 4 bases, and 14 bases separated the two germline ends. CDR1 is SNHLY, CDR2 FYNNEI, per germline. This CDR3 is CASSEGSWADTQYF. CDR3 DNA: TGTGCCAGCAGCGAGGGATCTTGGGCAGATACGCAGTATTTT.

This sequence joins TRBV5-1 and TRBJ2-7; possible D gene TRBD2, 5 bases. This CDR3 contains 12 residues. Per germline, CDR1 SGHRS and CDR2 YFSETQ. V gave up 0 bases and J gave up 7 bases, with 8 bases separating them. The CDR3 sequence: CASSLVASEQYF. Written as DNA, the CDR3 is TGCGCCAGCAGCTTGGTAGCGTCTGAGCAGTACTTC.

The chain carries TRBV12-5 and TRBJ2-2; possibly TRBD2 for D (6 bases). The CDR3 is made up of 15 amino acids. Germline-derived CDR1 and CDR2 are LGHNT and FRNRAP. Trimming removed 3 bases from V and 1 base from J, with 9 bases in between. CDR3 amino acids: CASGLGTVNTGELFF. DNA of the CDR3: TGTGCTAGTGGTTTAGGGACTGTGAACACCGGGGAGCTGTTTTTT. Variable domain in full (rest from reference TRBV12-5 and TRBJ2-2): DARVTQTPRHKVTEMGQEVTMRCQPILGHNTVFWYRQTMMQGLELLAYFRNRAPLDDSGMPKDRFSAEMPDATLATLKIQPSEPRDSAVYFCASGLGTVNTGELFFGEGSRLTVL.

This chain joins TRBV9 and TRBJ1-4; D is uncertain. The CDR3 extends over 15 amino acids. The V gene lost 0 bases and the J gene lost 4 bases, with 10 bases spanning the gap. Germline lookup yields CDR1 SGDLS and CDR2 YYNGEE. CDR3 protein: CASSVGGLGNEKLFF. The CDR3 coding sequence is TGTGCCAGCAGCGTAGGGGGATTAGGTAATGAAAAACTGTTTTTT.

The V gene is TRBV10-2, the J gene TRBJ2-3; the D gene is possibly TRBD2 (7 bases). The CDR3 has 16 residues. The V gene lost 2 bases and the J gene lost 3 bases, with 15 bases spanning the gap. CDR1 and CDR2 from the germline V gene are WSHSY and SAAADI. The DNA for the CDR3 is TGCGCCAGCAGTGAGAACCGGGGGGCGTTAACAGATACGCAGTATTTT. Encoded protein: CASSENRGALTDTQYF.

The V call is TRBV3-1 (or the pseudogene TRBV3-2), the J call TRBJ2-6, with unresolved D. Germline loops: CDR1 LGHDT, CDR2 YNNKEL (reference sequence). There are 13 residues in the CDR3. With 2 bases removed from V and 2 bases from J, the gap between germline ends came to 1 base. CDR3 DNA: TGTGCCAGCAGCCAAACTGGGGCCAACGTCCTGACTTTC. Translated: CASSQTGANVLTF.

This clone showed up just a few times. The chain links TRBV7-2 to TRBJ1-6, with a possible D match to TRBD1 (6 bases). CDR1 SGHTA and CDR2 FQGNSA come from the germline V gene. The CDR3 spans 15 residues. V lost 5 bases, J lost 6 bases, and 14 bases lay in between. CDR3 nucleotides: TGTGCCAGCAGCCCTCTGGGGGGGCTTAATTCACCCCTCCACTTT. Residues: CASSPLGGLNSPLHF.

The DNA of the CDR3 is TGTGCCAGCAACCCCCCGGGGCCCTCGGATGAAGCTTTCTTT. This encodes CASNPPGPSDEAFF. The V gene is TRBV5-6, the J gene TRBJ1-1; maybe TRBD1 (5 bases). This CDR3 spans 14 amino acids. V lost 6 bases and J lost 7, with 19 bases in between. Germline values: CDR1 SGHDT, CDR2 YYEEEE.